These 14 T cell receptor beta chains were all obtained from the same sample, sequenced in a study of T cells in localized non-small cell lung cancer. The protocol was immunoSEQ multiplex PCR, while the TCRdb copy is restricted to in-frame clones and leaves out a portion. Here the sample spans around 70,000 clones, roughly nine tenths being singletons. The input for sequencing was peripheral blood, taken before any cancer treatment. These TCRs come from a male donor at least 60 years old with stage III squamous cell lung carcinoma.

This clone was picked up a small number of times. The rearrangement links TRBV2 to TRBJ2-4; D is possibly TRBD1 (6 bases). V was trimmed by 2 bases and J by 5 bases, leaving 16 bases between them. This CDR3 region has 16 residues. Germline CDR1 and CDR2: SNHLY and FYNNEI. The CDR3, as DNA: TGTGCCAGCAGTGAAAGTTCGTGGGGGCGCGAAAACATTCAGTACTTC. Residues: CASSESSWGRENIQYF.

The V gene is TRBV9, the J gene TRBJ2-5, with D possibly TRBD2 on 5 matching bases. Germline CDR1 is SGDLS and CDR2 is YYNGEE. V lost 0 bases and J 5 bases, leaving 14 bases between the germline ends. This CDR3 is built from 15 residues. Here the CDR3 reads CASSVEVGEWETQYF. The CDR3 DNA sequence: TGTGCCAGCAGCGTAGAGGTTGGGGAGTGGGAGACCCAGTACTTC.

This clone appeared a single time. V usage is TRBV6-1 and J usage is TRBJ2-5, with unresolved D. This CDR3 has 13 amino acids. The germline gives CDR1 MNHNS, CDR2 SASEGT. Trimming took off 7 bases at V and 7 bases at J, with 16 bases between the two ends. CDR3 protein: CASMAVGEGTQYF. Here the CDR3 DNA reads TGTGCCAGCATGGCGGTGGGCGAAGGGACCCAGTACTTC.

The chain couples TRBV12-5 to TRBJ1-1; D gene ambiguous. Germline loops: CDR1 LGHNT, CDR2 FRNRAP. V lost 3 bases, J lost 3 bases, and 8 bases lay in between. This CDR3 is built from 13 residues. DNA of the CDR3: TGTGCTAGTGGTTTCGGGCGGGACACTGAAGCTTTCTTT. It codes for CASGFGRDTEAFF.

The chain employs TRBV11-2 and TRBJ1-5; TRBD1 matches 7 bases. Unmatched junction bases numbered 5, after V lost 5 bases and J lost 4 bases. The germline gives CDR1 SGHAT, CDR2 FQNNGV. The CDR3 loop spans 14 amino acids. The CDR3 DNA reads TGTGCCAGCAGCGCGACACAGGGGAATCAGCCCCAGCATTTT. Its protein product is CASSATQGNQPQHF.

CDR3 nucleotides: TGTGCCAGCTCACCACCGGGGACAGGGAGGAACTATGGCTACACCTTC. It translates to CASSPPGTGRNYGYTF. The V and J genes are TRBV18 and TRBJ1-2; 9 bases map to TRBD1. The V segment lost 0 bases and the J segment 2 bases; nucleotides outside the gene matches: 4. This CDR3 has 16 amino acids. Germline assignment: CDR1 KGHSH and CDR2 LQKENI.

This chain uses TRBV7-2 with TRBJ2-3; 7 bases line up with TRBD1. The V gene end was trimmed by 4 bases and the J gene end by 4 bases; junction bases not matched to a gene: 8. The CDR3 contains 15 residues. Per germline, CDR1 SGHTA and CDR2 FQGNSA. Here the CDR3 DNA reads TGTGCCAGCAGCTCACTTACAGGGGTGGCAGATACGCAGTATTTT. This gives the protein CASSSLTGVADTQYF. Full variable domain (remainder filled in from reference TRBV7-2 and TRBJ2-3): GAGVSQSPSNKVTEKGKDVELRCDPISGHTALYWYRQSLGQGLEFLIYFQGNSAPDKSGLPSDRFSAERTGGSVSTLTIQRTQQEDSAVYLCASSSLTGVADTQYFGPGTRLTVL.

The genes are TRBV14 and TRBJ2-3, with D possibly matching TRBD1 (6 bases). The CDR3 extends over 16 amino acids. V lost 0 bases and J 3 bases, leaving 13 bases between the germline ends. Germline values: CDR1 SGHDN, CDR2 FVKESK. This CDR3 is CASSQDAGEGTDTQYF. The CDR3 nucleotides are TGTGCCAGCAGCCAAGATGCAGGGGAAGGTACAGATACGCAGTATTTT.

The rearrangement joins TRBV7-2 to TRBJ2-2; D perhaps matches TRBD1 (6 bases). The CDR3 totals 15 residues. The V end was cut by 1 base, the J end by 5 bases, with 11 bases between. Germline V gives CDR1 SGHTA, CDR2 FQGNSA. The chain's CDR3 is CASSLDRVRTGELFF. Written as DNA, the CDR3 is TGTGCCAGCAGCTTAGACAGGGTGAGGACCGGGGAGCTGTTTTTT.

The chain joins TRBV10-1 to TRBJ1-1; D is ambiguous. The CDR3 sequence is 13 residues long. The ends were cut back, 1 base at V and 9 bases at J, with 12 bases in the middle. CDR1 WNHNN and CDR2 SYGVQD come from the germline V gene (reference sequence). The CDR3 protein is CASSELTGFQAFF. For the CDR3, the DNA is TGCGCCAGCAGTGAGTTAACTGGTTTTCAAGCTTTCTTT.

The rearrangement uses TRBV19 and TRBJ2-2; 8 nucleotides match TRBD2. Germline V lookup: CDR1 LNHDA, CDR2 SQIVND (reference sequence). V trimming: 3 bases; J trimming: 3 bases; junction bases outside the gene matches: 6. This CDR3 is 16 amino acids long. Here the CDR3 DNA reads TGTGCCAGTAGTATTGACGGGGGGGCCTACACCGGGGAGCTGTTTTTT. Encoded protein: CASSIDGGAYTGELFF. The whole variable domain, remainder taken from reference TRBV19 and TRBJ2-2, is DGGITQSPKYLFRKEGQNVTLSCEQNLNHDAMYWYRQDPGQGLRLIYYSQIVNDFQKGDIAEGYSVSREKKESFPLTVTSAQKNPTAFYLCASSIDGGAYTGELFFGEGSRLTVL.

The chain recombines TRBV7-2 with TRBJ2-1; D remains unclear. The CDR3 is 15 residues long. Per germline, CDR1 SGHTA and CDR2 FQGNSA. V was cut by 1 base and J by 3 bases, with 10 bases left in between. Here the CDR3 reads CASSLEGNIYNEQFF. The CDR3 DNA sequence: TGTGCCAGCAGCTTAGAAGGGAACATCTACAATGAGCAGTTCTTC.

This chain uses TRBV23-1 with TRBJ2-6, with unresolved D. TRBV23-1 is placed among ORFs of uncertain function. This CDR3 has 18 residues. Trimming removed 3 bases at V and 5 bases at J, with 20 bases between. CDR3 DNA sequence: TGCGCCAGCAGTCAGCGCATTACGCAACAAAGTCGGGCCAACGTCCTGACTTTC. Its protein product is CASSQRITQQSRANVLTF.

This clone has only a few counts. The chain has TRBV30 and TRBJ2-5; D uncertain. The CDR3 is 13 amino acids. From germline, CDR1 is GTSNPN and CDR2 SVGIG (reference sequence). The V end was cut by 0 bases, the J end by 1 base, with 6 bases between. The CDR3 bases are TGTGCCTGGAGTGTAGGATCCCAAGAGACCCAGTACTTC. This codes for CAWSVGSQETQYF.